This paragraph reports one T cell receptor (beta chain). The target antigen is unknown. The sample originates from a study of post-analysis software for immune sequencing data. At the level of the study: Progressive-relapsing, secondary progressive and relapsing-remitting multiple sclerosis were among the disease courses included.

General study results and limits: In patients, five or six TRBV segments were more frequent than in controls, with TRBV5-6, TRBV5-1 and TRBV20-1 among them. Compared with controls, patients showed significantly lower normalized Chao1 diversity.

The CDR3 runs to 16 residues. The V gene's germline CDR1 is SQVTM and CDR2 ANQGSEA. V gave up 7 bases and J gave up 4 bases; unmatched junction bases: 17. Prepared TCR beta cDNA libraries contained unique molecular identifiers. Each CDR3 protein is one row after TCRdb ran MiXCR on the PCR reads. Of about 770,000 distinct CDR3 sequences listed, roughly 46% are singletons. The specimen was blood. This TCR derives from a girl under 18 with multiple sclerosis. J is TRBJ2-3 and V is TRBV29-1, with 7 positions matching TRBD2. The CDR3 region has the DNA TGCAGCGCTACCGCCGGACTAGTGGGAGGTGCAGATACGCAGTATTTT. This encodes CSATAGLVGGADTQYF.